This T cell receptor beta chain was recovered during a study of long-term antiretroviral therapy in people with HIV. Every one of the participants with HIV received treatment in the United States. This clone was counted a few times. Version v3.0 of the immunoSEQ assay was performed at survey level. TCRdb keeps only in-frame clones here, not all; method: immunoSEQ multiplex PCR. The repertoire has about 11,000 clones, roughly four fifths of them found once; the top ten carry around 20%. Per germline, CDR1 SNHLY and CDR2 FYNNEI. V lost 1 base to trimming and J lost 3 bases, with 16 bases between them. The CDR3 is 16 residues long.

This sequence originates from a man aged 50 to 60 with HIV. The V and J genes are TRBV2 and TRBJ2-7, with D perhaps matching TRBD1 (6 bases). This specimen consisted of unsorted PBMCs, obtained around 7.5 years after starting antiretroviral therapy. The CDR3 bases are TGTGCCAGCAGTGAAGGGGGGTCGGGACACTTCTACGAGCAGTACTTC. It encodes CASSEGGSGHFYEQYF.